The clone carrying this T cell receptor (beta chain) was recorded a few times. As yet, its antigen is unknown. This entry belongs to a study of blood T cells in healthy people across ages. CDR1 and CDR2 (germline): MNHNS, SASEGT. V lost 6 bases and J lost 4, with 21 bases in between. CDR3 size: 16 residues. Whole-study findings and limits: Donor CMV infection status was unknown, possibly confounding age-related changes in expanded clonotypes.

A second 7 to 11 cycle PCR used barcoded and J-beta primers. From the 5' RACE reads, TCRdb called clonotypes with MiXCR, one entry per CDR3 protein. The repertoire includes approximately 780,000 distinct CDR3 sequences, more than 25% of them detected once, and about 2.9% sits in the top ten. This same sample was also taken into another study, of T cells of mothers and their children. This second report adds: The second PCR used the M1S primer, and this primer added sample barcodes and 2-4 random nucleotides.

The J gene is TRBJ1-1, the V gene TRBV6-1; D might be TRBD1 (5 bases). The clonotype was recovered from a boy aged 5-17 years in good health. Sequencing was done on a sample of blood. As DNA, the CDR3 is TGTGCCAGCAGGGCCTGGGGGGGTCGGGCGCGCACTGAAGCTTTCTTT. Translating it yields CASRAWGGRARTEAFF.